This note documents a single TCR beta chain sequence. The data derive from a study of PD-L1 blockade in urothelial cancer. The data were produced by immunoSEQ multiplex PCR, yet TCRdb's version contains in-frame clones alone and is incomplete. This table has around 50,000 clones, about 85% appearing once. V shed 5 bases and J shed 4 bases, with 13 bases lying between them. Looked up from germline, CDR1 is MNHEY and CDR2 is SMNVEV (reference sequence). This CDR3 region has 14 residues. Time point defined: peripheral blood 6 weeks after treatment start. The source was PBMCs, collected around atezolizumab (anti-PD-L1) treatment. The chain carries TRBV27 and TRBJ2-3; possibly TRBD1 for D (6 bases). The source of this sequence is a man aged 50 to 59 with urothelial cancer. DNA for the CDR3: TGTGCCAGCAGTCACGCGAACAGGGCAGATACGCAGTATTTT. It yields the protein CASSHANRADTQYF.